Each of the 29 T cell receptor beta chains below was sequenced from the same sample in a study of cytomegalovirus exposure and HLA in healthy donors. In the PCR, 60 Vbeta and 13 Jbeta primers were used. Data came from immunoSEQ multiplex PCR; TCRdb stores just in-frame clones and leaves some out. The table lists more than 150,000 clones, about 81% of them singletons. The sequenced material came from PBMCs. These TCRs come from a woman under 30 in good health and CMV-seropositive.

J is TRBJ1-1 and V is TRBV27; D perhaps matches TRBD1 (5 bases). The CDR3 is 15 amino acids. Germline V gene data show CDR1 as MNHEY and CDR2 as SMNVEV (reference sequence). With 2 bases removed from V and 5 bases from J, the gap between germline ends came to 15 bases. CDR3 DNA sequence: TGTGCCAGCAGTTTAGAATGGGGCCTAAAAACTGAAGCTTTCTTT. It translates to CASSLEWGLKTEAFF.

V gene TRBV7-6 combines with J gene TRBJ2-5; 10 bases agree with TRBD2. Germline V gene sequence: CDR1 SGHVS, CDR2 FNYEAQ. V dropped 1 base and J dropped 4; count of bases not matched to a gene: 6. The CDR3 has 16 amino acids. CDR3 sequence (DNA): TGTGCCAGCAGCTTAGATCCAGCGGGGGGGTTAGAGACCCAGTACTTC. Its protein is CASSLDPAGGLETQYF.

The genes are TRBV15 and TRBJ2-1, with 9 positions matching TRBD1. Unmatched junction bases numbered 8, after V lost 0 bases and J lost 8 bases. Germline CDR1 reads LNHNV; CDR2 reads YYDKDF (reference sequence). The CDR3 contains 16 residues. CDR3 region: CATSRDAGTGFDEQFF. The CDR3 DNA is TGTGCCACCAGCAGAGATGCGGGGACAGGGTTCGATGAGCAGTTCTTC.

V and J are TRBV25-1 and TRBJ1-2, with D maybe TRBD1 (6 bases). Trimming removed 2 bases at V and 2 bases at J, with 15 bases between. The germline V gene encodes CDR1 MGHDK and CDR2 SYGVNS. The CDR3 extends over 16 amino acids. This chain's CDR3 is CASSEPGLDRNYGYTF. The CDR3 DNA is TGTGCCAGCAGTGAACCAGGGCTGGACAGAAACTATGGCTACACCTTC.

The chain recombines TRBV19 with TRBJ1-2; 7 nucleotides line up with TRBD1. The CDR3 runs to 13 residues. Germline CDR1 and CDR2: LNHDA and SQIVND (reference sequence). V dropped 7 bases and J dropped 6; count of bases not matched to a gene: 8. CDR3 sequence: CASTKGQRDGYTF. Written as DNA, the CDR3 is TGTGCCAGTACCAAGGGACAGAGGGATGGCTACACCTTC.

Written as DNA, the CDR3 is TGTGCCAGCAGCCCCGCCGCGGGGATTAGCACAGATACGCAGTATTTT. Encoded protein: CASSPAAGISTDTQYF. The V and J genes are TRBV4-2 and TRBJ2-3; perhaps TRBD2 as D (6 bases). CDR3 size: 16 residues. Germline V gives CDR1 LGHNA, CDR2 YNFKEQ. Trimming shortened V by 4 bases and J by 0 bases, and 14 bases separated the two germline ends.

The V gene is TRBV30, the J gene TRBJ1-6, with D perhaps TRBD1 (5 bases). The germline CDR1 and CDR2 sequences are GTSNPN and SVGIG (reference sequence). This CDR3 has 12 amino acids. The V and J ends lost 5 bases and 9 bases respectively, with 11 bases between them. DNA for the CDR3: TGTGCCTGGGGGACTGTAGGTTCACCCCTCCACTTT. Translation gives CAWGTVGSPLHF.

This clone was seen only once. Other nucleotide sequences in the sample specify the same CDR3. This chain joins TRBV7-3 and TRBJ2-2; 8 nucleotides align to TRBD2. Germline trimming cut 1 base from V and 1 base from J; bases unmatched to any gene: 5. Per germline, CDR1 SGHTA and CDR2 FQGTGA. The CDR3 length is 17 residues. CDR3 bases: TGTGCCAGCAGCTTAAGTTTACGGGGGGGGAACACCGGGGAGCTGTTTTTT. Its translation is CASSLSLRGGNTGELFF.

The rearrangement joins TRBV9 to TRBJ2-5, with 9 bases identical to TRBD2. The CDR3 totals 14 residues. J lost 5 bases, V lost 3 bases, and 5 bases had no gene match. Germline V gives CDR1 SGDLS, CDR2 YYNGEE. As DNA, the CDR3 is TGTGCCAGCAGCGAGACTAGCGGTCGCGAGACCCAGTACTTC. Its translation: CASSETSGRETQYF.

The chain uses TRBV2 and TRBJ2-3; 9 positions match TRBD1. The germline V gene encodes CDR1 SNHLY and CDR2 FYNNEI. The length of the CDR3 is 15 residues. J was trimmed by 4 bases and V by 3 bases; bases with no gene match: 5. The CDR3 loop is CASSERTGVADTQYF. The CDR3 DNA follows: TGTGCCAGCAGTGAGAGGACAGGGGTCGCAGATACGCAGTATTTT.

The sample holds a few counts of this clone. The chain has TRBV7-2 and TRBJ1-6; no reliable D call. The germline CDR1 and CDR2 sequences are SGHTA and FQGNSA. The CDR3 extends over 16 amino acids. Trimming removed 1 base from V and 8 bases from J, with 15 bases in between. CDR3 sequence: CASSLVPSGWDSPLHF. The CDR3 DNA follows: TGTGCCAGCAGCTTAGTCCCCTCGGGATGGGATTCACCCCTCCACTTT.

V and J are TRBV5-5 and TRBJ2-2; D remains ambiguous. Trimming stripped 0 bases from V and 4 bases from J, with 10 bases between. This CDR3 region has 15 residues. Germline V gives CDR1 SGHKS, CDR2 YYEKEE (reference sequence). The CDR3 bases are TGTGCCAGCAGCTTGGCGGTACAGAGCACCGGGGAGCTGTTTTTT. It is translated as CASSLAVQSTGELFF.

The rearrangement uses TRBV9 and TRBJ2-3; D might be TRBD2 (6 bases). Germline V gene data show CDR1 as SGDLS and CDR2 as YYNGEE. Trimming removed 3 bases at V and 3 bases at J, with 14 bases between. The CDR3 contains 15 residues. The CDR3 spells CASSATSIPTDTQYF. The CDR3, as DNA: TGTGCCAGCAGCGCGACTAGTATTCCAACAGATACGCAGTATTTT.

The rearrangement joins TRBV27 to TRBJ1-2, with TRBD1 matching over 9 bases. With 3 bases clipped from V and 5 bases from J, the junction kept 7 bases outside the gene matches. This CDR3 is built from 15 residues. The germline V gene has CDR1 MNHEY and CDR2 SMNVEV (reference sequence). The CDR3 spells CASSFRTGGRYGYTF. In DNA form, the CDR3 reads TGTGCCAGCAGTTTTCGAACAGGGGGCCGGTATGGCTACACCTTC.

This clone was observed once. In DNA, the CDR3 is TGTGCCAGCAGCGCCCGCCCGGGAGGCGTCCTGACTTTC. Protein product: CASSARPGGVLTF. The V call is TRBV7-6, the J call TRBJ2-6, with 7 bases aligning to TRBD2. Losses at the gene ends were 5 bases for V and 12 bases for J; bases not matched to a gene: 7. The CDR3 runs 13 residues. CDR1 SGHVS and CDR2 FNYEAQ come from the germline V gene.

The chain's CDR3 is CASSVAGGGARHEQFF. In DNA, the CDR3 is TGTGCCAGCAGCGTAGCTGGCGGGGGGGCGCGCCATGAGCAGTTCTTC. The chain has TRBV9 and TRBJ2-1, with 9 positions matching TRBD2. Unmatched junction bases numbered 9, after V lost 0 bases and J lost 8 bases. This CDR3 region has 16 residues. Germline V gene data show CDR1 as SGDLS and CDR2 as YYNGEE. Complete variable domain (other parts from reference TRBV9 and TRBJ2-1): DSGVTQTPKHLITATGQRVTLRCSPRSGDLSVYWYQQSLDQGLQFLIQYYNGEERAKGNILERFSAQQFPDLHSELNLSSLELGDSALYFCASSVAGGGARHEQFFGPGTRLTVL.

V and J are TRBV28 and TRBJ2-1; 10 positions match TRBD1. V shed 6 bases and J 8 bases; nucleotides not matched to a gene: 7. Per the germline V gene, CDR1 is MDHEN and CDR2 is SYDVKM. The CDR3 length is 14 residues. Here the CDR3 reads CASSRQGALYEQFF. The CDR3 DNA follows: TGTGCCAGCAGCCGACAGGGGGCTCTCTATGAGCAGTTCTTC.

The chain uses TRBV7-9 and TRBJ1-6, with D hard to call. The CDR3 loop spans 18 amino acids. Trimming took 5 bases from V and 1 from J, leaving 18 bases between them. CDR1 SEHNR and CDR2 FQNEAQ come from the germline V gene (reference sequence). The CDR3 spells CASSPLSPRISYNSPLHF. The CDR3 bases are TGTGCCAGCAGCCCCTTGAGTCCGAGGATATCCTATAATTCACCCCTCCACTTT. Complete variable domain (other parts from reference TRBV7-9 and TRBJ1-6): DTGVSQNPRHKITKRGQNVTFRCDPISEHNRLYWYRQTLGQGPEFLTYFQNEAQLEKSRLLSDRFSAERPKGSFSTLEIQRTEQGDSAMYLCASSPLSPRISYNSPLHFGNGTRLTVT.

This chain connects TRBV27 to TRBJ1-4; the match to TRBD1 covers 7 bases. Germline V gene sequence: CDR1 MNHEY, CDR2 SMNVEV (reference sequence). J gave up 7 bases and V 2 bases, and 10 bases lay outside the gene matches. The CDR3 is made up of 16 amino acids. The CDR3 DNA sequence: TGTGCCAGCAGTTTAGGGTCCGGGACAGTGGTTGAAAAACTGTTTTTT. Its protein product is CASSLGSGTVVEKLFF.

The chain uses TRBV4-3 and TRBJ1-3, with D unclear. V was trimmed by 0 bases and J by 1 base, leaving 7 bases between them. Germline V gene data show CDR1 as LGHNA and CDR2 as YSLEER. The CDR3 has 15 residues. The DNA for the CDR3 is TGCGCCAGCAGCCAAGATAGAACTTCTGGAAACACCATATATTTT. Its translation is CASSQDRTSGNTIYF.

The chain recombines TRBV9 with TRBJ2-3; 12 bases map to TRBD2. The CDR3 runs to 18 residues. Germline CDR1 and CDR2: SGDLS and YYNGEE. With 3 bases clipped from V and 0 bases from J, the junction kept 8 bases outside the gene matches. The CDR3: CASSAGTSGRTSTDTQYF. The CDR3, as DNA: TGTGCCAGCAGCGCCGGGACTAGCGGGCGCACTAGCACAGATACGCAGTATTTT.

This rearrangement joins TRBV2 to TRBJ2-1; 11 nucleotides align to TRBD2. This CDR3 is built from 17 residues. The trim removed 1 base at V and 5 bases at J, leaving 7 bases unmatched. The germline CDR1 and CDR2 sequences are SNHLY and FYNNEI. CDR3 coding DNA: TGTGCCAGCAGTGAAGGGACTAGCGGGTCCCTTCACAATGAGCAGTTCTTC. It translates to CASSEGTSGSLHNEQFF.

Only one count was recorded for this clone. This chain joins TRBV9 and TRBJ2-5; 9 bases are shared with TRBD2. Trimming cost V 1 base and J 1 base; bases outside gene matches: 8. This CDR3 is 17 amino acids long. CDR1 is SGDLS and CDR2 is YYNGEE in the germline V gene. The CDR3 spells CASSVSASGILQETQYF. Here the CDR3 DNA reads TGTGCCAGCAGCGTAAGCGCTAGCGGGATCCTCCAAGAGACCCAGTACTTC.

The V call is TRBV28, the J call TRBJ1-6; D not certain. The V end lost 2 bases, the J end lost 14 bases, and 10 bases lay between the germline ends. Per the germline V gene, CDR1 is MDHEN and CDR2 is SYDVKM. The CDR3 contains 12 residues. Here the CDR3 reads CASSLIPRALHF. DNA of the CDR3: TGTGCCAGCAGTTTAATTCCGCGGGCCCTCCACTTT.

V is TRBV12-5 and J is TRBJ1-5; weak D call: TRBD1 (5 bases). Trimming took 6 bases from V and 5 from J, leaving 8 bases between them. This CDR3 has 12 residues. Germline V gene sequence: CDR1 LGHNT, CDR2 FRNRAP. The CDR3: CASGDSDQPQHF. The CDR3, as DNA: TGTGCTAGTGGCGACAGTGATCAGCCCCAGCATTTT.

This chain links TRBV5-1 with TRBJ2-5; 11 bases are a match to TRBD2. With V trimmed by 7 bases and J by 3 bases, 5 bases remained unmatched. The germline V gene has CDR1 SGHRS and CDR2 YFSETQ. CDR3 length equals 14 residues. CDR3 sequence reads: CASGPGLAEETQYF. CDR3 coding DNA: TGCGCCAGCGGACCGGGACTAGCGGAAGAGACCCAGTACTTC.

This clone turned up a few times. The chain uses TRBV7-9 and TRBJ2-7; 7 bases match TRBD1. V shed 4 bases and J 3 bases; nucleotides not matched to a gene: 9. The CDR3 loop spans 15 amino acids. Germline values: CDR1 SEHNR, CDR2 FQNEAQ (reference sequence). CDR3 DNA: TGTGCCAGCAGCTGGTTGGACAGGTTAGACTACGAGCAGTACTTC. Amino acid sequence: CASSWLDRLDYEQYF.

J is TRBJ1-2 and V is TRBV6-1; 8 bases align to TRBD1. CDR1 is MNHNS, CDR2 SASEGT, per germline. This CDR3 spans 18 amino acids. With V trimmed by 0 bases and J by 6 bases, 15 bases remained unmatched. This CDR3 reads CASSEAPPGTGTKHGYTF. In DNA, the CDR3 is TGTGCCAGCAGTGAAGCACCACCCGGGACAGGAACGAAACATGGCTACACCTTC.

Written as DNA, the CDR3 is TGTGCCAGCAGCATCAGACAGGAAGAGACCCAGTACTTC. Translating it yields CASSIRQEETQYF. The genes are TRBV13 and TRBJ2-5, with D tentatively TRBD1 (6 bases). The CDR3 spans 13 residues. V lost 5 bases, J lost 3 bases, and 10 bases lay in between. Germline CDR1 reads PRHDT; CDR2 reads FYEKMQ (reference sequence).